The sequence of this TCR beta chain was determined in a study of T-cell reconstitution after alpha-beta-depleted transplantation in children. General study findings and limits: By one year post-transplant, T-cell counts and diversity largely arose from T cells that were newly produced. Some patients' high day-60 TCRbeta diversity was attributed to recipient cells surviving conditioning. After transplant, at about two months, alpha-beta T cells were reportedly derived from several hundred expanded graft clones.

Researchers prepared the TCRbeta library using unique molecular identifiers, the study reports. TCRdb itself ran the PCR reads through MiXCR, one entry per CDR3 protein. The sample carries 120,000 to 150,000 distinct CDR3 sequences, about 9% recorded once. The CDR3 contains 19 residues. Germline values: CDR1 SGDLS, CDR2 YYNGEE. The ends lost 4 bases at V and 9 bases at J; junction bases unmatched: 21. This clonotype has ten or more counts. Antigen specificity is unknown. Sample: PBMCs, mostly from graft donor cells, taken 180 days after TCRalphabeta/CD19-depleted stem cell transplant. The chain joins TRBV9 to TRBJ1-6; TRBD1 matches at 8 bases. The sequence derives from a female patient aged 2-15 years who had a stem cell transplant for congenital amegakaryocytic thrombocytopenia, so the T cells may come from the graft donor. CDR3 region: CASSSKQGVESLFVSPLHF. The CDR3 DNA follows: TGTGCCAGCAGCAGCAAACAGGGGGTAGAGTCCCTATTCGTTTCACCCCTCCACTTT.